This TCR beta chain is from a study of blood T cell repertoires in COVID-19. Trimming cost V 0 bases and J 4 bases, with 13 bases left between them. The CDR3 sequence is 16 residues long. Germline-derived CDR1 and CDR2 are SGHRS and YFSETQ. How the authors handled the data: Cell counts per sample came from amplifying reference gene primers. The repertoire was sequenced with immunoSEQ multiplex PCR; TCRdb's copy has only in-frame clones and lacks some. The DNA gave D and trimming, while V, J and clone size come from that table. The sample comprises 80,000 to 100,000 clones, roughly 85% of which are singletons, and approximately 5% rests with the top ten.

The rearrangement uses TRBV5-1 and TRBJ2-2; a possible D gene is TRBD1 (5 bases). The source is a man aged 65 to 85 with acute or convalescent COVID-19. Sequenced: peripheral blood. The chain's CDR3 is CASSLAPERGTGELFF. The CDR3 region has the DNA TGCGCCAGCAGCTTGGCCCCGGAAAGGGGCACCGGGGAGCTGTTTTTT.